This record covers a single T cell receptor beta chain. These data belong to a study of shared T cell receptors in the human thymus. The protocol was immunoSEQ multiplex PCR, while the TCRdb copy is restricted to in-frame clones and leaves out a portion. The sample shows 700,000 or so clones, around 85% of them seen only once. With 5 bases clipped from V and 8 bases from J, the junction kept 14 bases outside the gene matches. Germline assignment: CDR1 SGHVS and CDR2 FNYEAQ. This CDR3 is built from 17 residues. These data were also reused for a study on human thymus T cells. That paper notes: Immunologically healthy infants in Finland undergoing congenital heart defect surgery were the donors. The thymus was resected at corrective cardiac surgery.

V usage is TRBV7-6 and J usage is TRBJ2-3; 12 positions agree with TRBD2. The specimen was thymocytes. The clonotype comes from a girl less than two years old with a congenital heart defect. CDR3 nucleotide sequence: TGTGCCAGCAGCCTTACGACTAGCGGGGGTACATATAGTACGCAGTATTTT. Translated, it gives CASSLTTSGGTYSTQYF.